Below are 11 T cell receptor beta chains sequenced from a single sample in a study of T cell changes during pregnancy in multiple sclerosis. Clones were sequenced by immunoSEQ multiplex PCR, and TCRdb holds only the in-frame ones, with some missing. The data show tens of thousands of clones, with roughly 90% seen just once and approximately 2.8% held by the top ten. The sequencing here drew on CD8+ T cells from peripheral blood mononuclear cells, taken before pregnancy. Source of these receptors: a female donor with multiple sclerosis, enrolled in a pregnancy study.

The DNA for the CDR3 is TGTGCCAGCAGCAGGGACATTGACTATGGCTACACCTTC. Its protein is CASSRDIDYGYTF. The chain uses TRBV7-2 and TRBJ1-2, with TRBD1 as a possible D gene (6 bases). Germline values: CDR1 SGHTA, CDR2 FQGNSA. This CDR3 has 13 amino acids. Trimming took 5 bases from V and 3 from J, leaving 10 bases between them.

CDR3 DNA sequence: TGTGCCAGCAGTTACGGCGACAGGGATAATGAAAAACTGTTTTTT. This translates into CASSYGDRDNEKLFF. The chain is built from TRBV6-5 and TRBJ1-4; 7 bases are a match to TRBD1. CDR1 is MNHEY, CDR2 SVGAGI, per germline. This CDR3 comprises 15 residues. J gave up 4 bases and V 2 bases, and 4 bases lay outside the gene matches.

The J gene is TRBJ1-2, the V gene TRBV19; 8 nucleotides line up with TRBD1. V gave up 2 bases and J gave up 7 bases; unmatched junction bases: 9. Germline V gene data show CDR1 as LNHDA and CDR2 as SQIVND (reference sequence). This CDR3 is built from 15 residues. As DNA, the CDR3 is TGTGCCAGTAGTATATCCGACAGGGGATGGGGTGGCTACACCTTC. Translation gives CASSISDRGWGGYTF.

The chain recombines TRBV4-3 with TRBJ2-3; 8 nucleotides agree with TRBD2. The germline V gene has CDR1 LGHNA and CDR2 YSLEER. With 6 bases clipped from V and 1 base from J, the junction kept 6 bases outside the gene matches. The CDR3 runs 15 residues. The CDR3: CASSPGRGGTDTQYF. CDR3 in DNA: TGCGCCAGCAGTCCCGGGCGGGGGGGCACAGATACGCAGTATTTT.

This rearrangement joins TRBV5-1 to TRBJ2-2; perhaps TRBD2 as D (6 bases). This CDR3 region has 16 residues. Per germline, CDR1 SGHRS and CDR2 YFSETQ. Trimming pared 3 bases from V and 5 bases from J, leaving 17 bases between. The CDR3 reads CASSSGGPGYTGELFF. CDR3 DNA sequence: TGCGCCAGCAGCTCCGGGGGTCCGGGGTATACCGGGGAGCTGTTTTTT.

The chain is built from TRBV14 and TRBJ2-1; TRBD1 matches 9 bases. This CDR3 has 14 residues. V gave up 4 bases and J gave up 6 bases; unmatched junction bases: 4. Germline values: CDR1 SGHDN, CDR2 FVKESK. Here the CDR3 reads CASSPGTGLNEQFF. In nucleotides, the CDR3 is TGTGCCAGCAGCCCCGGGACAGGGCTCAATGAGCAGTTCTTC.

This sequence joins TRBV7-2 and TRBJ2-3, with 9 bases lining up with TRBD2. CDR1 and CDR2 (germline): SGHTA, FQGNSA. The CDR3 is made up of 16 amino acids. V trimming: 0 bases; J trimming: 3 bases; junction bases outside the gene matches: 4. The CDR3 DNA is TGTGCCAGCAGCTTAGCGACCAGCGGGGGGACAGATACGCAGTATTTT. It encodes CASSLATSGGTDTQYF.

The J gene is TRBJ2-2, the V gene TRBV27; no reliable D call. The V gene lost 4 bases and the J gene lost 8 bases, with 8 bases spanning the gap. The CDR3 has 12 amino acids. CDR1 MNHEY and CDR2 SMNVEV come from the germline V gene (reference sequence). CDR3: CASSSTPGELFF. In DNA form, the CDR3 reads TGTGCCAGCAGTTCGACACCTGGGGAGCTGTTTTTT.

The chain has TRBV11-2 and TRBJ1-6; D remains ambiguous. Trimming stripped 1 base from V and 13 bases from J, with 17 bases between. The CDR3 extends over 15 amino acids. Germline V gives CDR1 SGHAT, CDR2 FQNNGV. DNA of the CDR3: TGTGCCAGCAGCTTAGGCCCCCAGGCGTTCAGCCCCCTCCACTTT. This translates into CASSLGPQAFSPLHF.

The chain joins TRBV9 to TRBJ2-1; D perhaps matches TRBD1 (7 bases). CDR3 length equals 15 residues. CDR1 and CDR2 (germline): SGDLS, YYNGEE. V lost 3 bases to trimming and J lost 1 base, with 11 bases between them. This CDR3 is CASSAAGGSYNEQFF. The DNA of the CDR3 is TGTGCCAGCAGCGCCGCAGGGGGGTCCTACAATGAGCAGTTCTTC. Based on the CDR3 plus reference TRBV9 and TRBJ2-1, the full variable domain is DSGVTQTPKHLITATGQRVTLRCSPRSGDLSVYWYQQSLDQGLQFLIQYYNGEERAKGNILERFSAQQFPDLHSELNLSSLELGDSALYFCASSAAGGSYNEQFFGPGTRLTVL.

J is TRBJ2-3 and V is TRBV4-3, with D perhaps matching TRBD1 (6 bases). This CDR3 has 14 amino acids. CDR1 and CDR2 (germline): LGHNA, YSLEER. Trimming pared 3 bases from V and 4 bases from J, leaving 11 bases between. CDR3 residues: CASSQAGAADTQYF. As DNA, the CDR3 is TGCGCCAGCAGCCAGGCAGGGGCGGCAGATACGCAGTATTTT.